The entry below describes one T cell receptor beta chain. This sample was taken from a study of blood T cell repertoires in COVID-19. Overall study: Donors in the United States, Italy and Spain gave samples during acute or convalescent COVID-19. PBMCs, B-cell-depleted T cells, or T cells were the source of the cDNA or gDNA that made up the material.

Trimming stripped 2 bases from V and 2 bases from J, with 14 bases between. CDR3 length: 16 residues. From germline, CDR1 is MDHEN and CDR2 SYDVKM. In the original processing: Researchers report that nucleated cell counts were estimated from reference gene primer amplification. TCRdb's copy holds only in-frame clones and misses some; the assay was immunoSEQ multiplex PCR. The DNA gave D and trimming, while V, J and clone size come from that table. The data contain a few hundred thousand clones, 85% of them singletons. V usage is TRBV28 and J usage is TRBJ2-3, with TRBD1 as a possible D gene (5 bases). The sequence was collected from a woman between 18 and 29 years old with acute or convalescent COVID-19. Sample: peripheral blood. As DNA, the CDR3 is TGTGCCAGCAGTTTAGATAGGGGCTATAACACAGATACGCAGTATTTT. This encodes CASSLDRGYNTDTQYF.